Each of the 17 T cell receptor beta chains below was sequenced from the same sample in a study of blood T cell repertoires in COVID-19. TCRdb's copy holds only in-frame clones and misses some; the assay was immunoSEQ multiplex PCR. The table lists 300,000 to 450,000 clones, around 87% of them singletons, with roughly 2% in the top ten. The sequencing input was PBMCs or T cells enriched from blood (not recorded which). Every receptor here comes from a man in his forties in a cohort exposed to, infected with or recovered from COVID-19 (not recorded which).

The genes are TRBV24-1 and TRBJ2-1, with D possibly TRBD2 on 6 matching bases. This CDR3 region has 16 residues. Germline-derived CDR1 and CDR2 are KGHDR and SFDVKD. Trimming took 4 bases from V and 6 from J, leaving 18 bases between them. DNA of the CDR3: TGTGCCACCAGTGACGAAGGAAGACTAGAAGGCAATGAGCAGTTCTTC. It codes for CATSDEGRLEGNEQFF.

The genes are TRBV19 and TRBJ2-7; D not resolved. V lost 6 bases and J lost 3, with 21 bases in between. CDR1 and CDR2 from the germline V gene are LNHDA and SQIVND (reference sequence). This CDR3 contains 16 residues. DNA of the CDR3: TGTGCCAGTAGCATAATTGCCGGGTCGAAATTCTACGAGCAGTACTTC. It translates to CASSIIAGSKFYEQYF.

The chain joins TRBV5-1 to TRBJ1-6; tentative D call: TRBD1 (6 bases). Trimming took off 1 base at V and 8 bases at J, with 16 bases between the two ends. CDR1 and CDR2 (germline): SGHRS, YFSETQ. The CDR3 is made up of 16 amino acids. CDR3 DNA: TGCGCCAGCAGCTTGACGGGACAAAGAAAGGATTCACCCCTCCACTTT. This encodes CASSLTGQRKDSPLHF. The full variable domain, in which reference TRBV5-1 and TRBJ1-6 provide the parts outside the CDR3, is KAGVTQTPRYLIKTRGQQVTLSCSPISGHRSVSWYQQTPGQGLQFLFEYFSETQRNKGNFPGRFSGRQFSNSRSEMNVSTLELGDSALYLCASSLTGQRKDSPLHFGNGTRLTVT.

CDR3 DNA: TGCGCCAGCAGCTTGGAGGGACAATATAATTCACCCCTCCACTTT. Its protein product is CASSLEGQYNSPLHF. The V and J genes are TRBV5-1 and TRBJ1-6; D is perhaps TRBD1 (6 bases). This CDR3 is 15 amino acids long. CDR1 is SGHRS, CDR2 YFSETQ, per germline. The V gene lost 0 bases and the J gene lost 4 bases, with 8 bases spanning the gap.

The rearrangement joins TRBV5-1 to TRBJ1-4; D possibly corresponds to TRBD1 (5 bases). The CDR3 has 17 amino acids. Trimming stripped 3 bases from V and 4 bases from J, with 19 bases between. Germline CDR1 and CDR2: SGHRS and YFSETQ. CDR3 DNA sequence: TGCGCCAGCAGCTCGGGACTCTCTGGGCGGCGTAATGAAAAACTGTTTTTT. Its protein is CASSSGLSGRRNEKLFF.

This sequence joins TRBV3-1 (or the pseudogene TRBV3-2) and TRBJ2-1; possible D gene TRBD2, 6 bases. V shed 1 base and J shed 5 bases, with 15 bases lying between them. Germline CDR1 is LGHDT and CDR2 is YNNKEL (reference sequence). This CDR3 has 16 amino acids. This CDR3 reads CASSQALQRVNNEQFF. The CDR3 nucleotides are TGTGCCAGCAGCCAAGCGCTCCAGCGGGTCAACAATGAGCAGTTCTTC.

This clone appeared a single time. The genes are TRBV5-1 and TRBJ1-1; D is undetermined. Between the trimmed V and J ends, which lost 2 bases and 4 bases, there was a span of 9 bases. CDR3 length: 13 amino acids. The germline V gene has CDR1 SGHRS and CDR2 YFSETQ. This CDR3 reads CASSFTGPTEAFF. For the CDR3, the DNA is TGCGCCAGCAGCTTTACGGGTCCCACTGAAGCTTTCTTT. Full variable domain (missing parts from reference TRBV5-1 and TRBJ1-1): KAGVTQTPRYLIKTRGQQVTLSCSPISGHRSVSWYQQTPGQGLQFLFEYFSETQRNKGNFPGRFSGRQFSNSRSEMNVSTLELGDSALYLCASSFTGPTEAFFGQGTRLTVV.

The chain joins TRBV24-1 to TRBJ2-1; 10 nucleotides match TRBD2. J lost 5 bases, V lost 4 bases, and 7 bases had no gene match. The CDR3 is 16 residues long. Germline CDR1 and CDR2: KGHDR and SFDVKD. The CDR3 region is CATSEAGGVLNNEQFF. The DNA for the CDR3 is TGTGCCACCAGTGAAGCGGGAGGGGTATTAAACAATGAGCAGTTCTTC.

V usage is TRBV19 and J usage is TRBJ2-1; 12 bases are shared with TRBD2. Germline assignment: CDR1 LNHDA and CDR2 SQIVND (reference sequence). The CDR3 totals 18 residues. Losses at the gene ends were 5 bases for V and 5 bases for J; bases not matched to a gene: 13. In DNA, the CDR3 is TGTGCCAGTAGTTTCCAATCAGGACTAGCGGGAACCAACAATGAGCAGTTCTTC. Its translation: CASSFQSGLAGTNNEQFF.

V usage is TRBV6-5 and J usage is TRBJ1-6; D unresolved. The germline V gene has CDR1 MNHEY and CDR2 SVGAGI. The CDR3 runs to 15 residues. Trimming took 0 bases from V and 6 from J, leaving 9 bases between them. The CDR3 region has the DNA TGTGCCAGCAGTTACTCGAACACGGGTAATTCACCCCTCCACTTT. Protein: CASSYSNTGNSPLHF.

This clone appeared once. The V call is TRBV4-1, the J call TRBJ2-2; 8 bases are shared with TRBD2. The CDR3 consists of 20 residues. V lost 0 bases, J lost 4 bases, and 16 bases stayed unmatched. The germline V gene encodes CDR1 MGHRA and CDR2 YSYEKL. The CDR3 sequence: CASSQDLRGSSGRATGELFF. CDR3 DNA sequence: TGCGCCAGCAGCCAAGATTTAAGAGGGTCCAGCGGGAGAGCCACCGGGGAGCTGTTTTTT.

J is TRBJ1-4 and V is TRBV6-5, with a tentative D call TRBD1 (5 bases). The CDR3 extends over 15 amino acids. V was pared by 2 bases and J by 2 bases, with 9 bases between. CDR1 is MNHEY, CDR2 SVGAGI, per germline. The CDR3 sequence is CASSYRGRTNEKLFF. In DNA form, the CDR3 reads TGTGCCAGCAGTTACAGGGGCAGGACTAATGAAAAACTGTTTTTT.

The chain employs TRBV29-1 and TRBJ2-7; the match to TRBD1 covers 9 bases. The CDR3 has 11 amino acids. CDR1 SQVTM and CDR2 ANQGSEA come from the germline V gene. The trim removed 6 bases at V and 6 bases at J, leaving 3 bases unmatched. In nucleotides, the CDR3 is TGCAGCGTGGGGACAGGGCGCGAGCAGTACTTC. Translated: CSVGTGREQYF.

This chain connects TRBV4-1 to TRBJ2-2; a possible D gene is TRBD2 (7 bases). The germline gives CDR1 MGHRA, CDR2 YSYEKL. Trimming shortened V by 1 base and J by 5 bases, and 14 bases separated the two germline ends. This CDR3 region has 16 residues. The CDR3 bases are TGCGCCAGCAGCCAAGTTCGGGGGGCGGGAACCGGGGAGCTGTTTTTT. Its translation is CASSQVRGAGTGELFF.

The chain carries TRBV5-1 and TRBJ2-1; 11 bases are shared with TRBD2. Germline lookup yields CDR1 SGHRS and CDR2 YFSETQ. The CDR3 is 16 residues long. V lost 4 bases, J lost 6 bases, and 9 bases stayed unmatched. Here the CDR3 reads CASSPAGLADVNEQFF. The CDR3 region has the DNA TGCGCCAGCAGCCCTGCGGGACTAGCGGACGTCAATGAGCAGTTCTTC.

The chain joins TRBV12-2 to TRBJ2-1; the table's D gene call, TRBD2, was not cross checked with the DNA. TRBV12-2 is a recognized pseudogene. The CDR3 is made up of 11 amino acids. The chain's CDR3 is CASHSYNEQFF. In DNA form, the CDR3 reads TGTGCAAGTCATTCTTACAATGAGCAGTTCTTC.

The chain employs TRBV6-5 and TRBJ2-1, with TRBD2 matching 10 bases. The germline V gene has CDR1 MNHEY and CDR2 SVGAGI. The CDR3 is 13 amino acids. Germline trimming cut 10 bases from V and 3 bases from J; bases unmatched to any gene: 3. The CDR3 here is CATRTSGYNEQFF. CDR3 DNA sequence: TGTGCCACGAGGACTAGCGGCTACAATGAGCAGTTCTTC.